The T cell receptor (beta chain) under discussion was sequenced for a study of CD8 T cells in Susac syndrome. The CDR3 length is 15 residues. V dropped 1 base and J dropped 7 bases, with 17 bases sitting between them. Germline CDR1 MNHEY, CDR2 SMNVEV (reference sequence). Random hexamers were used to reverse transcribe the RNA input (about 0.5 to 1 ug). The immunoSEQ assay covered 54 Vbeta and 13 Jbeta segments for CDR3. TCRdb re-analysed the immunoSEQ multiplex PCR reads in MiXCR, keeping a single row per CDR3 protein. Here the sample spans roughly 300,000 distinct CDR3 sequences, around 83% being singletons.

This chain joins TRBV27 and TRBJ2-7, with a tentative D call TRBD1 (7 bases). The sample comprised CD8+ T cells from PBMCs. This receptor was identified in a human donor with multiple sclerosis. The CDR3 bases are TGTGCCAGCAGTTTATTAGGCGGGACAGCCGCAGAGCAGTACTTC. Protein product: CASSLLGGTAAEQYF.